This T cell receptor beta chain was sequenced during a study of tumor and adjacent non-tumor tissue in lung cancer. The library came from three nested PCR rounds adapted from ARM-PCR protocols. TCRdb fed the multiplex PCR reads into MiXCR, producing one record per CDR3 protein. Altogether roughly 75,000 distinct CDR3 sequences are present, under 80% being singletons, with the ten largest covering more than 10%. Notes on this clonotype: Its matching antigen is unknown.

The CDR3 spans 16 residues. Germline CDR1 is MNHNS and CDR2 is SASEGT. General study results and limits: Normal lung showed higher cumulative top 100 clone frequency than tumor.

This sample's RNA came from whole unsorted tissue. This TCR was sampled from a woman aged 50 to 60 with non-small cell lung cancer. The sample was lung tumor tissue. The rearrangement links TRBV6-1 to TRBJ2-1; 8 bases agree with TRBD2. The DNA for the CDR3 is TGTGTCAGTACCCCATTACTCGGGAGGGGTTCGAATGAGCAGTTCTTC. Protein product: CVSTPLLGRGSNEQFF.